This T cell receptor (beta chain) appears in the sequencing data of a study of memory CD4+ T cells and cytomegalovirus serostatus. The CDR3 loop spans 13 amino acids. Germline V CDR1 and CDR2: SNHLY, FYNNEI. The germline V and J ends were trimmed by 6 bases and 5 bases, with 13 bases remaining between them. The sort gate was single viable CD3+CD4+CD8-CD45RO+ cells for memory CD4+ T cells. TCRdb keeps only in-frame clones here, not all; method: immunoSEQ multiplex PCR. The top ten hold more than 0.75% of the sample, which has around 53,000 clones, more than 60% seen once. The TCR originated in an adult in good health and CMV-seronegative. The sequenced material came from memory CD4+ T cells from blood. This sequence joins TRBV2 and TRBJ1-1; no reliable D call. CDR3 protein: CASSAEGETEAFF. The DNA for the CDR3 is TGTGCCAGCAGCGCAGAAGGTGAGACTGAAGCTTTCTTT.